A selection of T cell receptor beta chains follows, all from one sample in a study of T cells in Graves' hyperthyroidism and ophthalmopathy. TCRdb fed the multiplex PCR reads into MiXCR, producing one record per CDR3 protein. Found here are approximately 370,000 distinct CDR3 sequences, about 15% of them singletons; the top ten hold 32%. Sample: blood. Receptors were obtained from a woman aged 30 to 39 with Graves' hyperthyroidism. Each CDR3 is given with its conserved first and last residue. D genes are given only for firm matches. Not all rows give a size; the values are once, few, many and, for expanded clones, a class.

J | D | V | size | DNA | CDR3
TRBJ2-5 | NA | TRBV6-2/TRBV6-3 | many | TGTGCCAGCAGACTTTCTCCGGGACGTACCCAAGAGACCCAGTACTTC | CASRLSPGRTQETQYF
TRBJ2-1 | NA | TRBV12-3/TRBV12-4 | many | TGTGCCACCGAATGGGCGGGAACTGAGCAGTTCTTC | CATEWAGTEQFF
TRBJ2-7 | TRBD1 | TRBV20-1 | many | TGCAGTGCTAGAGTGCCGACAGGGTCCTACGAGCAGTACTTC | CSARVPTGSYEQYF
TRBJ2-7 | TRBD2 | TRBV28 | many | TGTGCCAGCAGTTTTTGGCGGGAGAACTACGAGCAGTACTTC | CASSFWRENYEQYF
TRBJ1-3 | NA | TRBV30 | many | TGTGCCTGGAGTAAGGCTGGTGGAAACACCATATATTTT | CAWSKAGGNTIYF
TRBJ1-2 | NA | TRBV12-5 | few | TGTGCTAGTGGTTTTGACATCGGGGTAATGGATGGCTACACCTTC | CASGFDIGVMDGYTF
TRBJ1-6 | NA | TRBV11-2 | NA | TGTGCCAGCAGCCTCCGTCTGGGTAATTCACCCCTCCACTTT | CASSLRLGNSPLHF
TRBJ2-1 | NA | TRBV14 | NA | TGTGCCAGCAGCCAAGACAACAATGAGCAGTTCTTC | CASSQDNNEQFF
TRBJ2-5 | TRBD2 | TRBV2 | many | TGTGCCAGCAGTGAAGGCGGGAGCTTTGGGACCCAGTACTTC | CASSEGGSFGTQYF
TRBJ1-1 | TRBD1 | TRBV28 | many | TGTGCCAGCAGACTGACAGGGGCTAGGAACACTGAAGCTTTCTTT | CASRLTGARNTEAFF
TRBJ1-1 | TRBD1 | TRBV19 | NA | TGTGCCAGTGGACAGGGGATGAACACTGAAGCTTTCTTT | CASGQGMNTEAFF
TRBJ2-1 | TRBD1 | TRBV14 | once | TGTGCCAGCAGCCAAGATGGGGACAGGGGGCCCTCCTTCTACAATGAGCAGTTCTTC | CASSQDGDRGPSFYNEQFF
TRBJ2-1 | NA | TRBV7-3 | NA | TGTGCCAGCAGCTCAACCGGGACCACGAGGTTGGATGAGCAGTTCTTC | CASSSTGTTRLDEQFF
TRBJ1-2 | NA | TRBV2 | many | TGTGCCAGCAGCCCGGGACGCGGTCTATTCCATGGCTACACCTTC | CASSPGRGLFHGYTF
TRBJ1-1 | TRBD1 | TRBV19 | few | TGTGCCAGTAGTGTCGGGGACAGTCAGAACACTGAAGCTTTCTTT | CASSVGDSQNTEAFF
TRBJ2-3 | TRBD2 | TRBV3-1 | many | TGTGCCAGCGTTCTTAGTAGCGGGGCGAGTGATACGCAGTATTTT | CASVLSSGASDTQYF
TRBJ2-6 | TRBD1 | TRBV5-1 | NA | TGCGCCAGCAGCCATCAGGGGGCTGGGGCCAACGTCCTGACTTTC | CASSHQGAGANVLTF
TRBJ2-6 | NA | TRBV5-1 | NA | TGCGCCAGCAGTTTTGGCAGGGGTTCTGGGGCCAACGTCCTGACTTTC | CASSFGRGSGANVLTF
TRBJ1-2 | NA | TRBV18 | many | TGTGCCAGCTCATCGTCGGTCGGTAGTGGAAATGTCTATGGCTACACCTTC | CASSSSVGSGNVYGYTF
TRBJ2-1 | TRBD1 | TRBV20-1 | few | TGCAGTGCGATTCCCGGGACAGGGGGCCATGAGCAGTTCTTC | CSAIPGTGGHEQFF
TRBJ2-3 | NA | TRBV3-1 | many | TGTGCCAGCAGCCAAGCGGGCACAGATACGCAGTATTTT | CASSQAGTDTQYF
TRBJ2-7 | NA | TRBV10-3 | NA | TGTGCCATCAATGATTTTGGTCCATTGAGCTCCTACGAGCAGTACTTC | CAINDFGPLSSYEQYF
TRBJ1-2 | NA | TRBV28 | many | TGTGCCAGCAGTTCCCCAGGGGTTGGTAGTGGCTACACCTTC | CASSSPGVGSGYTF
TRBJ2-1 | NA | TRBV20-1 | many | TGCAGTGCTAGGGAGGTCACGAGCAATGAGCAGTTCTTC | CSAREVTSNEQFF
TRBJ1-2 | NA | TRBV6-1 | many | TGTGCCAGCGGGAACGGGGGCGGCTATGGCTACACCTTC | CASGNGGGYGYTF
TRBJ2-3 | TRBD2 | TRBV20-1 | NA | TGCAGTGCTACCCCCCTAGCGGGACTTAGCACAGATACGCAGTATTTT | CSATPLAGLSTDTQYF
TRBJ2-1 | TRBD1 | TRBV30 | few | TGTGCCTCATGGACAGGGGGTGAGCAGTTCTTC | CASWTGGEQFF
TRBJ2-1 | NA | TRBV5-1 | many | TGCGCCAGTAGACTCCTCAGGATGGATGAGCAGTTCTTC | CASRLLRMDEQFF
TRBJ2-2 | NA | TRBV28 | few | TGTGCCAGCAGTCCACCATATCCCGGTAGCGGCCTCCCCGGGGAGCTGTTTTTT | CASSPPYPGSGLPGELFF
TRBJ2-1 | TRBD1 | TRBV6-1 | NA | TGTGCCAGCAGTGTGGACAGGGACTCCTACAATGAGCAGTTCTTC | CASSVDRDSYNEQFF
TRBJ1-6 | NA | TRBV2 | NA | TGTGCCAGCAGTGCACCACGGGCCAGCTCCTATAATTCACCCCTCCACTTT | CASSAPRASSYNSPLHF
TRBJ2-1 | TRBD2 | TRBV20-1 | many | TGCAGTGCTAGAGATTCGGGGCGGGGGACTAGCGGGAGTAATGAGCAGTTCTTC | CSARDSGRGTSGSNEQFF
TRBJ2-3 | TRBD1 | TRBV20-1 | many | TGCAGTGCTAGAGGGAACTCCGGGACAGGGGGCTCTTCGATGCAGTATTTT | CSARGNSGTGGSSMQYF
TRBJ2-3 | NA | TRBV5-1 | few | TGCGCCAGCAGCACAATAGAGGGCAACGCAGATACGCAGTATTTT | CASSTIEGNADTQYF
TRBJ1-1 | NA | TRBV5-1 | NA | TGCGCCAGCAGCTTTGGAGGGTTCACTGAAGCTTTCTTT | CASSFGGFTEAFF
TRBJ2-3 | NA | TRBV5-1 | NA | TGCGCCAGCAGCATCCGGGACGGGCTCACAGATACGCAGTATTTT | CASSIRDGLTDTQYF
TRBJ2-7 | NA | TRBV28 | NA | TGTGCCAGTACCACGTCCAGCTCCTACGAGCAGTACTTC | CASTTSSSYEQYF
TRBJ2-1 | TRBD2 | TRBV20-1 | NA | TGCAGTGCTAGACTAAGGACTAGCGGGAGGGTCTCCTACAATGAGCAGTTCTTC | CSARLRTSGRVSYNEQFF
TRBJ2-2 | NA | TRBV10-3 | few | TGTGCCATCAGTGAGTCGAGAGGGGACCGGACCGGGGAGCTGTTTTTT | CAISESRGDRTGELFF
TRBJ1-6 | TRBD1 | TRBV18 | many | TGTGCCAGCTCACTTCTACAGGGGGAGAGTTCACCCCTCCACTTT | CASSLLQGESSPLHF
TRBJ1-2 | NA | TRBV27 | many | TGTGCCAGCAGTTTGCGCGGCTGGGACCACTATGGCTACACCTTC | CASSLRGWDHYGYTF
TRBJ2-4 | NA | TRBV28 | few | TGTGCCAGCAGTTTAGCGGCCGCCAAAAACATTCAGTACTTC | CASSLAAAKNIQYF
TRBJ2-7 | NA | TRBV6-1 | NA | TGTGCCAGCAGTAGCGACAGTCGCTCCTACGAGCAGTACTTC | CASSSDSRSYEQYF
TRBJ2-7 | TRBD2 | TRBV29-1 | many | TGCAGCGTTGTGGTAGCGGGAGGCAGCTCCTACGAGCAGTACTTC | CSVVVAGGSSYEQYF
TRBJ1-5 | NA | TRBV12-3/TRBV12-4 | few | TGTGCCAGCAGACCTGACAGGAGCAATCAGCCCCAGCATTTT | CASRPDRSNQPQHF
TRBJ1-4 | NA | TRBV20-1 | many | TGCAGGGTCCTGACACGGAATGAAAAACTGTTTTTT | CRVLTRNEKLFF
TRBJ1-3 | TRBD1 | TRBV30 | many | TGTGCCTGGAGTGGCTGGAGGGGGCTGAGAAACACCATATATTTT | CAWSGWRGLRNTIYF
TRBJ2-5 | NA | TRBV4-1 | many | TGCGCCAGCAGCCAAGGGGACTGGGGACAAGAGACCCAGTACTTC | CASSQGDWGQETQYF
TRBJ1-3 | NA | TRBV12-3/TRBV12-4 | few | TGTGCCAGCAGTTTAGATCCGGGGTATGGAAACACCATATATTTT | CASSLDPGYGNTIYF
TRBJ2-3 | TRBD2 | TRBV11-3 | few | TGTGCCAGCAGCTTAGACCCGGGACTAGCGGGAGTGAACACAGATACGCAGTATTTT | CASSLDPGLAGVNTDTQYF
TRBJ2-6 | TRBD1 | TRBV28 | few | TGTGCCAGCAGTACACCGGACAGGGTCGCGGCCAACGTCCTGACTTTC | CASSTPDRVAANVLTF
TRBJ2-2 | TRBD2 | TRBV7-3 | NA | TGTGCCAGCAGCTTAAACCCCCTAGCGGGTTCCGGGGAGCTGTTTTTT | CASSLNPLAGSGELFF
TRBJ2-7 | TRBD2 | TRBV4-1 | many | TGCGCCAGCAGCCAGGGACTAGGGGGCGAGCAGTACTTC | CASSQGLGGEQYF
TRBJ2-1 | TRBD2 | TRBV15 | many | TGTGCCACCATCGCGACTAGCGGGCCCTACAATGAGCAGTTCTTC | CATIATSGPYNEQFF
TRBJ2-5 | NA | TRBV27 | many | TGTGCCAGCAGTACTTGGGGACAAGGGGGTGAGACCCAGTACTTC | CASSTWGQGGETQYF
TRBJ1-5 | TRBD1 | TRBV28 | many | TGTGCCAGCAGTTTGGGGACAGGGCTGAGTGGCAATCAGCCCCAGCATTTT | CASSLGTGLSGNQPQHF
TRBJ1-4 | TRBD1 | TRBV5-1 | NA | TGCGCCAGTCGACCGGGACAGGATAATGAAAAACTGTTTTTT | CASRPGQDNEKLFF